This T cell receptor (beta chain) was identified in a study of CD8 T cells in Susac syndrome. Regarding the study as a whole: Only a relatively small number of individuals were included in the TCR sequencing and HLA analysis.

V was clipped by 1 base and J by 2 bases, with 6 bases between them. Germline assignment: CDR1 SGHDT and CDR2 YYEEEE. The CDR3 has 13 amino acids. Sequencing of TCR beta was undertaken in CD8+ and CD4+ T cells derived from blood. With random hexamers, reverse transcription was performed on about 0.5 to 1 ug of RNA. TCRdb reprocessed the immunoSEQ multiplex PCR reads via MiXCR and lists one record per CDR3 protein. This table has about 150,000 distinct CDR3 sequences, 95% to 97% appearing once. Concerning this clonotype: Its antigen remains unidentified.

Material: CD4+ T cells from PBMCs. V usage is TRBV5-6 and J usage is TRBJ2-5; no firm D call. This TCR derives from a human donor with Susac syndrome. CDR3 loop: CASSLSLQETQYF. The CDR3 region has the DNA TGTGCCAGCAGCTTGAGTTTACAAGAGACCCAGTACTTC.